This TCR beta chain was recovered during a study of blood T cell repertoires in COVID-19. Trimming removed 10 bases from V and 10 bases from J, with 17 bases in between. Per the germline V gene, CDR1 is MNHEY and CDR2 is SVGAGI. The CDR3 spans 13 residues. Measured with immunoSEQ multiplex PCR; TCRdb has only the in-frame clones, and not every one. The sample has about 270,000 clones, about 88% seen once; the top ten hold around 2.9%. This clonotype originated in a woman aged 45-65 years who had recovered from COVID-19. The rearrangement links TRBV6-5 to TRBJ1-6, with a possible D match to TRBD1 (5 bases). Input material: PBMCs or T cells enriched from blood (not recorded which). The DNA for the CDR3 is TGTGCCACCTCGGGGGGTGGGAGGTCACCCCTCCACTTT. It yields the protein CATSGGGRSPLHF.